Sequencing of this TCR beta chain was carried out in a study of blood T cell repertoires in COVID-19. CDR1 is SGHDT and CDR2 is YYEEEE in the germline V gene. J was trimmed by 8 bases and V by 1 base; bases with no gene match: 8. The CDR3 runs 15 residues. Generated by immunoSEQ multiplex PCR, the TCRdb table keeps only in-frame clones and is missing some. The sample lists a few hundred thousand clones; over 75% were seen once. This chain uses TRBV5-6 with TRBJ2-1, with 8 bases aligning to TRBD2. This TCR was recovered from a woman in her 30s with acute or convalescent COVID-19. The material sequenced was peripheral blood. Here the CDR3 DNA reads TGTGCCAGCAGCTTGAAGCGGGAGATTCGCCATGAGCAGTTCTTC. Its translation is CASSLKREIRHEQFF.